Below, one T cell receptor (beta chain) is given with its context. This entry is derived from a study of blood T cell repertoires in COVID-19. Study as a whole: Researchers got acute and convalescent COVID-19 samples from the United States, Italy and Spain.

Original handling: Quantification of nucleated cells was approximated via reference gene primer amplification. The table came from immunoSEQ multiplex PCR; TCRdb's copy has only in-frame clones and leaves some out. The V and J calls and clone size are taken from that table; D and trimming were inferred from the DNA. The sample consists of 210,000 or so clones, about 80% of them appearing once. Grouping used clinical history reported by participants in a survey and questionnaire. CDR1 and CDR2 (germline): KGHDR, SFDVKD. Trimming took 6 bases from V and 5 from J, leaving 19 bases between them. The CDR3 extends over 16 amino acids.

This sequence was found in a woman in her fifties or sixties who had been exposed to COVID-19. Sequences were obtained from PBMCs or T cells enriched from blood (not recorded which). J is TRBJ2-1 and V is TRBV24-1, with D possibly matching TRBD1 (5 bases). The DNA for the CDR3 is TGTGCCACCAGTCGAACAGGTCTAGAACGGAACAATGAGCAGTTCTTC. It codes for CATSRTGLERNNEQFF.